The clone carrying this T cell receptor beta chain has only one observation. Its antigen is not known. The germline V gene has CDR1 SGHDT and CDR2 YYEEEE. The CDR3 covers 14 residues. Trimming cost V 4 bases and J 4 bases, with 15 bases left between them. The entry originates in a study of cytomegalovirus exposure and HLA in healthy donors. A multiplex PCR was run with 60 Vbeta primers and 13 Jbeta primers. The table came from immunoSEQ multiplex PCR; TCRdb's copy has only in-frame clones and leaves some out. The table records about 130,000 clones, approximately 85% of them present only once. Study results and caveats: V- and J-gene trimming in TCR beta was tied to a missense DCLRE1C variant by an analysis performed later.

Sample: PBMCs. The chain uses TRBV5-6 and TRBJ2-7; the D gene is possibly TRBD2 (5 bases). This clonotype was sampled from a woman in her twenties or thirties in good health and CMV-seropositive. The CDR3 is CASSISPRGYEQYF. For the CDR3, the DNA is TGTGCCAGCAGCATTTCTCCCAGAGGGTACGAGCAGTACTTC.